Each of the 21 T cell receptor beta chains below was sequenced from the same sample in a study of T-cell memory formation after mild COVID-19. MiXCR, run by TCRdb on the 5' RACE reads, gives a single entry per CDR3 protein. The data show about 310,000 distinct CDR3 sequences, with approximately 15% seen just once and roughly 23% held by the top ten. The source material was PBMCs or a T cell subset sorted from them (not recorded which). These receptors were taken from a man between 18 and 29 years old who had mild COVID-19 (a few samples of this study predate the infection). Cell type and time point are not known.

This rearrangement joins TRBV27 to TRBJ1-4; D remains ambiguous. The CDR3 runs to 15 residues. Germline CDR1 MNHEY, CDR2 SMNVEV (reference sequence). The germline V and J ends were trimmed by 1 base and 8 bases, with 14 bases remaining between them. The CDR3, as DNA: TGTGCCAGCAGTTTATATGACGCCGGCCGGGAAAAACTGTTTTTT. This gives the protein CASSLYDAGREKLFF. The full variable domain, its missing parts supplied by reference TRBV27 and TRBJ1-4, is EAQVTQNPRYLITVTGKKLTVTCSQNMNHEYMSWYRQDPGLGLRQIYYSMNVEVTDKGDVPEGYKVSRKEKRNFPLILESPSPNQTSLYFCASSLYDAGREKLFFGSGTQLSVL.

The V and J genes are TRBV5-1 and TRBJ1-3, with D possibly being TRBD1 (5 bases). The germline V and J ends were trimmed by 1 base and 1 base, with 15 bases remaining between them. The CDR3 spans 17 residues. Germline assignment: CDR1 SGHRS and CDR2 YFSETQ. The CDR3 reads CASSLYHRTDSGNTIYF. For the CDR3, the DNA is TGCGCCAGCAGCTTGTATCACAGGACTGATTCTGGAAACACCATATATTTT.

This clonotype showed up just a few times. The gene calls are TRBV5-6 and TRBJ1-2, with unresolved D. Germline V gives CDR1 SGHDT, CDR2 YYEEEE. V lost 1 base to trimming and J lost 8 bases, with 15 bases between them. The CDR3 is made up of 14 amino acids. CDR3 sequence: CASSLKVEGYGYTF. The CDR3 DNA follows: TGTGCCAGCAGCTTGAAAGTCGAAGGTTACGGCTACACCTTC. Using reference TRBV5-6 and TRBJ1-2 for the parts outside the CDR3, the full variable domain is DAGVTQSPTHLIKTRGQQVTLRCSPKSGHDTVSWYQQALGQGPQFIFQYYEEEERQRGNFPDRFSGHQFPNYSSELNVNALLLGDSALYLCASSLKVEGYGYTFGSGTRLTVV.

The genes are TRBV2 and TRBJ2-3; 7 nucleotides match TRBD2. The CDR3 is made up of 14 amino acids. J was trimmed by 4 bases and V by 1 base; bases with no gene match: 2. Germline assignment: CDR1 SNHLY and CDR2 FYNNEI. For the CDR3, the DNA is TGTGCCAGCAGTGAAGAGCTAGCGGCAGATACGCAGTATTTT. Its translation: CASSEELAADTQYF.

This clonotype has only a few counts. The rearrangement uses TRBV29-1 and TRBJ2-7, with 7 bases that match TRBD1. The CDR3 covers 12 residues. Germline V CDR1 and CDR2: SQVTM, ANQGSEA. V gave up 6 bases and J gave up 5 bases; unmatched junction bases: 7. CDR3 bases: TGCAGCGTGAAACACAGGGGTGACGAGCAGTACTTC. It encodes CSVKHRGDEQYF.

This clonotype was counted ten times or more. The chain is built from TRBV10-3 and TRBJ2-1; D could derive from TRBD1 or TRBD2 (5 bases each). CDR3 length: 15 residues. Per the germline V gene, CDR1 is ENHRY and CDR2 is SYGVKD. Trimming cost V 6 bases and J 5 bases, with 17 bases left between them. The CDR3 DNA is TGTGCCATCAGAAGCCTCGGGGCGGCTCACAATGAGCAGTTCTTC. Protein: CAIRSLGAAHNEQFF.

The chain carries TRBV5-6 and TRBJ2-5; D unresolved. The CDR3 is made up of 16 amino acids. V dropped 4 bases and J dropped 2 bases, with 18 bases sitting between them. The germline V gene has CDR1 SGHDT and CDR2 YYEEEE. CDR3 region: CASSPGPRIPQETQYF. Written as DNA, the CDR3 is TGTGCCAGCAGCCCTGGACCCAGGATCCCACAAGAGACCCAGTACTTC.

The table lists this clonotype with a count of one. The chain recombines TRBV20-1 with TRBJ1-5, with a tentative D call TRBD1 (5 bases). V lost 4 bases to trimming and J lost 9 bases, with 19 bases between them. The CDR3 has 14 residues. Germline CDR1 and CDR2: DFQATT and SNEGSKA (reference sequence). CDR3 sequence: CSATGTGESGPQHF. In nucleotides, the CDR3 is TGCAGTGCTACCGGGACCGGGGAGTCAGGGCCCCAGCATTTT.

As DNA, the CDR3 is TGTGCCAGCAGCCCCAGGGTTTGGGAGACCCAGTACTTC. The encoded protein is CASSPRVWETQYF. The V and J genes are TRBV7-2 and TRBJ2-5, with D tentatively TRBD1 (5 bases). The germline V and J ends were trimmed by 5 bases and 5 bases, with 12 bases remaining between them. Germline assignment: CDR1 SGHTA and CDR2 FQGNSA. CDR3 length equals 13 residues.

This chain uses TRBV9 with TRBJ2-3; the D is unclear. V was cut by 3 bases and J by 6 bases, with 17 bases left in between. CDR1 SGDLS and CDR2 YYNGEE come from the germline V gene. The CDR3 extends over 15 amino acids. Here the CDR3 DNA reads TGTGCCAGCAGCGGGCCCCGGCCCCAATCTGATACGCAGTATTTT. It codes for CASSGPRPQSDTQYF.

This clonotype appeared a few times. The rearrangement joins TRBV7-6 to TRBJ2-5; 14 bases align to TRBD2. Germline V gene lookup returns CDR1 SGHVS and CDR2 FNYEAQ. The CDR3 is 17 residues long. Germline trimming cut 6 bases from V and 3 bases from J; bases unmatched to any gene: 9. CDR3 DNA: TGTGCCAGCAGTCCGGGACTAGCGGGAGATTCAGAAGAGACCCAGTACTTC. This encodes CASSPGLAGDSEETQYF.

The CDR3 sequence is CASSLMGQGNEQYF. DNA of the CDR3: TGTGCCAGCAGTTTAATGGGACAGGGGAACGAGCAGTACTTC. The gene calls are TRBV12-3 or TRBV12-4 and TRBJ2-7; the match to TRBD1 covers 10 bases. V shed 2 bases and J 5 bases; nucleotides not matched to a gene: 3. The CDR3 spans 14 residues.

This sequence joins TRBV4-1 and TRBJ2-2; unclear D gene. Per the germline V gene, CDR1 is MGHRA and CDR2 is YSYEKL. V was trimmed by 4 bases and J by 6 bases, leaving 6 bases between them. The CDR3 covers 12 residues. For the CDR3, the DNA is TGCGCCAGCAGCCCCCCACCCGGGGAGCTGTTTTTT. Residues: CASSPPPGELFF.

The sample holds a few counts of this clonotype. The chain links TRBV5-6 to TRBJ2-3; 12 nucleotides align to TRBD2. V gave up 4 bases and J gave up 5 bases; unmatched junction bases: 5. The CDR3 runs to 15 residues. Looked up from germline, CDR1 is SGHDT and CDR2 is YYEEEE. In nucleotides, the CDR3 is TGTGCCAGCAGCGGACTGACTAGCGGGGGAGATACGCAGTATTTT. It yields the protein CASSGLTSGGDTQYF.

This clonotype was seen a handful of times. V usage is TRBV15 and J usage is TRBJ2-1, with D perhaps TRBD2 (5 bases). The V gene's germline CDR1 is LNHNV and CDR2 YYDKDF (reference sequence). V was cut by 0 bases and J by 6 bases, with 9 bases left in between. The CDR3 sequence is 14 residues long. Here the CDR3 reads CATSRDGGVNEQFF. CDR3 DNA: TGTGCCACCAGCAGAGACGGAGGAGTCAATGAGCAGTTCTTC.

A few counts support this clonotype. This sequence joins TRBV20-1 and TRBJ1-5; D might be TRBD1 (5 bases). Germline V gene sequence: CDR1 DFQATT, CDR2 SNEGSKA (reference sequence). V was pared by 3 bases and J by 3 bases, with 15 bases between. CDR3 length: 15 residues. The CDR3 sequence is CSASRGGGNNQPQHF. DNA for the CDR3: TGCAGTGCTAGTCGGGGGGGAGGTAACAATCAGCCCCAGCATTTT.

This clonotype was counted between two and nine times. The rearrangement links TRBV23-1 to TRBJ2-3; weak D call: TRBD2 (5 bases). TRBV23-1 is an ORF; its function is uncertain. Trimming removed 8 bases at V and 2 bases at J, with 20 bases between. The CDR3 has 16 residues. In nucleotides, the CDR3 is TGCGCCAGCCCCAGGTGGGAGACCAGTTTCACAGATACGCAGTATTTT. Translated: CASPRWETSFTDTQYF.

The chain is built from TRBV4-3 and TRBJ2-1; 14 bases match TRBD2. This CDR3 has 20 amino acids. The J segment lost 9 bases and the V segment lost 0 bases, leaving 16 bases of the junction unmatched. Germline CDR1 and CDR2: LGHNA and YSLEER. The CDR3 loop is CASSQDRLTGTSGGPIEQFF. For the CDR3, the DNA is TGCGCCAGCAGCCAAGATAGGCTCACCGGGACTAGCGGGGGCCCTATTGAGCAGTTCTTC.

This clonotype was seen repeatedly, ten times or more. V is TRBV9 and J is TRBJ2-1; D ambiguous. Germline V lookup: CDR1 SGDLS, CDR2 YYNGEE. The CDR3 has 15 amino acids. V was trimmed by 0 bases and J by 6 bases, leaving 13 bases between them. The CDR3, as DNA: TGTGCCAGCAGCGTAGCTGCGACGTTTCCCAATGAGCAGTTCTTC. Its protein is CASSVAATFPNEQFF. The variable domain in full, completed from reference TRBV9 and TRBJ2-1, reads DSGVTQTPKHLITATGQRVTLRCSPRSGDLSVYWYQQSLDQGLQFLIQYYNGEERAKGNILERFSAQQFPDLHSELNLSSLELGDSALYFCASSVAATFPNEQFFGPGTRLTVL.

J is TRBJ1-6 and V is TRBV15; D unclear. CDR1 LNHNV and CDR2 YYDKDF come from the germline V gene (reference sequence). The CDR3 length is 15 residues. V lost 5 bases and J 10 bases, leaving 18 bases between the germline ends. The CDR3 reads CATSRGGVMGSPLHF. CDR3 nucleotides: TGTGCCACCAGCCGCGGCGGGGTTATGGGGTCACCCCTCCACTTT.

The chain combines TRBV4-3 with TRBJ2-7; 7 nucleotides line up with TRBD2. This CDR3 contains 14 residues. CDR1 is LGHNA, CDR2 YSLEER, per germline. The V gene end was trimmed by 3 bases and the J gene end by 2 bases; junction bases not matched to a gene: 4. The CDR3 protein is CASSHSRGAYEQYV. The CDR3 DNA is TGCGCCAGCAGCCATTCCCGGGGGGCCTACGAGCAGTACGTC.